This record looks at one T cell receptor (beta chain) sequence and its context. What it binds is unknown. V was pared by 0 bases and J by 1 base, with 7 bases between. CDR3 length: 14 amino acids. Germline CDR1 and CDR2: SGHNT and YYREEE (reference sequence). Naive CD8 cells comprised CD45RO-negative, CCR7-positively selected cells, excluding terminally differentiated effector memory CD45RA+ cells. This specimen comes from a study of shared clonotypes between healthy human individuals. Study in general: Per donor, three plates held CD4 naive cells, three held CD4 memory, two held CD8 naive and one held CD8 memory. General study results and limits: Sampling covered blood only; tissue repertoires likely differ.

TCRdb's copy holds only in-frame clones and misses some; the assay was immunoSEQ multiplex PCR. Counted here are a few million clones, 93% occurring once; the ten biggest clones make up around 1.7%. Sample: naive CD8+ T cells from PBMCs. The rearrangement links TRBV5-4 to TRBJ1-1; D remains ambiguous. The TCR originated in a man younger than 35 in good health. Some clones in this sample may be carry-over from other donors' samples. CDR3 DNA sequence: TGTGCCAGCAGCTTGGCGGCAGCGAACACTGAAGCTTTCTTT. As protein: CASSLAAANTEAFF.